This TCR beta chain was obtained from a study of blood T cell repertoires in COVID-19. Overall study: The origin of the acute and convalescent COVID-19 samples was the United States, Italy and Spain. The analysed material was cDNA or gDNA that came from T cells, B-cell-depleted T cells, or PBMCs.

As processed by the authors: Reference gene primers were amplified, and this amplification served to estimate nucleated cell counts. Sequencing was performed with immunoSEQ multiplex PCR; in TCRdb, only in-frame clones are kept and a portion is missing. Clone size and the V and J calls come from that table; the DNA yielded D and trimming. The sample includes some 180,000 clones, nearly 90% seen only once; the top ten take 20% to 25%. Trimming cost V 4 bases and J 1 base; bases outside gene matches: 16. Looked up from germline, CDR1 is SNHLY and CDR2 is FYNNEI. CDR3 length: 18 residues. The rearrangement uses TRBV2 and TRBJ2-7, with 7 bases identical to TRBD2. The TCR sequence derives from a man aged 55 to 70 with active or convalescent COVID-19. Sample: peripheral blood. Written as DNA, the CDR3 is TGTGCCAGCAGTGGTGGTTGGGGAGCGGGGTCCGAATCCTACGAGCAGTACTTC. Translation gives CASSGGWGAGSESYEQYF.